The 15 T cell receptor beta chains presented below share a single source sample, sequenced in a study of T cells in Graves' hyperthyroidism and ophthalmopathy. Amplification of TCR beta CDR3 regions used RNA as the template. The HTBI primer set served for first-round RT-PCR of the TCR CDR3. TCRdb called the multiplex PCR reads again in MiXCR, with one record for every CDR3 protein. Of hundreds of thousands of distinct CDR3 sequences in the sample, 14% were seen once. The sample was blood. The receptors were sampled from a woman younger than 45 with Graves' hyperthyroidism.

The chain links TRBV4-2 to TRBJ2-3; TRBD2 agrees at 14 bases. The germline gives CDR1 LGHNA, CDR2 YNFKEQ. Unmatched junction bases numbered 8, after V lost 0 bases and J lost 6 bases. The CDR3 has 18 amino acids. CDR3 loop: CASSQEGLAGGGGDTQYF. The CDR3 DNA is TGTGCCAGCAGCCAAGAAGGACTAGCGGGAGGAGGTGGTGATACGCAGTATTTT.

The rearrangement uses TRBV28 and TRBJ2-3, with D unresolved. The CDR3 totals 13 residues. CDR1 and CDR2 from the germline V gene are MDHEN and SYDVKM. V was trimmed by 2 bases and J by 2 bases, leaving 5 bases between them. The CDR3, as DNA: TGTGCCAGCAGTTTAAACCCCACAGATACGCAGTATTTT. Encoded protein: CASSLNPTDTQYF.

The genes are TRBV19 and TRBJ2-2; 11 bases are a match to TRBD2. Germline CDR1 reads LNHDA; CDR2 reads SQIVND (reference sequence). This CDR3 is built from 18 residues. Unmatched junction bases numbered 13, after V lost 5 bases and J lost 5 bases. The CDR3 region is CASSATGTSGVITGELFF. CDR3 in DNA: TGTGCCAGTAGTGCCACCGGGACTAGCGGAGTAATAACCGGGGAGCTGTTTTTT.

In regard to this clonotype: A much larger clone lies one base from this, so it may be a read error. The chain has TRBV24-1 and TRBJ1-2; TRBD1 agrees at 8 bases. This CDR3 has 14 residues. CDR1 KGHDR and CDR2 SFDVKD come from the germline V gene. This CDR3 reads CDTSDRDRNYGYTF. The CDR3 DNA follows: TGTGACACCAGTGACCGGGACAGGAACTATGGCTACACCTTC.

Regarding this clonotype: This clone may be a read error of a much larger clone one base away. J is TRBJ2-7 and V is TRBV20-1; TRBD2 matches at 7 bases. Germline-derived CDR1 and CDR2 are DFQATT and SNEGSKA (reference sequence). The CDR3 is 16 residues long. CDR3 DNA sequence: TGCAGTGCTAGATTATCTAGCGGTAGAGACCGCTACGATCAGTACTTC. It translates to CSARLSSGRDRYDQYF.

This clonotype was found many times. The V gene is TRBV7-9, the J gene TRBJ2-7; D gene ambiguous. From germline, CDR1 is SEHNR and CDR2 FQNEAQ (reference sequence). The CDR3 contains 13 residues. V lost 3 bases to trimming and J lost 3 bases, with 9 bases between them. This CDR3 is CASSFDGYYEQYF. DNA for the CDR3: TGTGCCAGCAGCTTCGACGGATACTACGAGCAGTACTTC.

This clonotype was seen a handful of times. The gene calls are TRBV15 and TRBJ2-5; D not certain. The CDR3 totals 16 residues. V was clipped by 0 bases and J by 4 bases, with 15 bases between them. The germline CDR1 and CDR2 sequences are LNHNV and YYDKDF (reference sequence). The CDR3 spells CATSRDSPAVGETQYF. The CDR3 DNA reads TGTGCCACCAGCAGAGATTCCCCAGCAGTGGGAGAGACCCAGTACTTC.

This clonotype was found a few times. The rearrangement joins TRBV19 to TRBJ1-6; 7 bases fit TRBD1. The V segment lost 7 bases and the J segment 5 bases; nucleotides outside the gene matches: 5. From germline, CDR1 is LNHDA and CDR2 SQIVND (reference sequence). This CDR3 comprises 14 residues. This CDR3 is CASTTGQHNSPLHF. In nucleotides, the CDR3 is TGTGCCAGTACTACGGGACAGCATAATTCACCCCTCCACTTT. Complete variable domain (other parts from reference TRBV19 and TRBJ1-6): DGGITQSPKYLFRKEGQNVTLSCEQNLNHDAMYWYRQDPGQGLRLIYYSQIVNDFQKGDIAEGYSVSREKKESFPLTVTSAQKNPTAFYLCASTTGQHNSPLHFGNGTRLTVT.

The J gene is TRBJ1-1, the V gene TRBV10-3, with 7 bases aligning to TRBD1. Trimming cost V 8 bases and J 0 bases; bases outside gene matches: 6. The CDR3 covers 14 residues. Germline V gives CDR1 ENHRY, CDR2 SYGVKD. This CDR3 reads CAIGPGQMNTEAFF. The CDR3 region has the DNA TGTGCCATCGGCCCGGGACAGATGAACACTGAAGCTTTCTTT.

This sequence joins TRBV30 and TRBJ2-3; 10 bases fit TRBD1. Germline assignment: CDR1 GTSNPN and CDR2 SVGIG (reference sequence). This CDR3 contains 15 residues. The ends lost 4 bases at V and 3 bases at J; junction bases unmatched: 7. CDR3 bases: TGTGCCTGGAAAATGAGGACAGGGGGAACAGATACGCAGTATTTT. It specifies CAWKMRTGGTDTQYF. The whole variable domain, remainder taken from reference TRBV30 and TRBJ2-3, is SQTIHQWPATLVQPVGSPLSLECTVEGTSNPNLYWYRQAAGRGLQLLFYSVGIGQISSEVPQNLSASRPQDRQFILSSKKLLLSDSGFYLCAWKMRTGGTDTQYFGPGTRLTVL.

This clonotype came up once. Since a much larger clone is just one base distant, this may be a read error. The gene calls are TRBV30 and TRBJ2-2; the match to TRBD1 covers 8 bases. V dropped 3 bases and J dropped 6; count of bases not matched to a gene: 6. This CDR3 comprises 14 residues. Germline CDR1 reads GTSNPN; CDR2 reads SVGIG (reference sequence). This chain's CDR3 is CAWRDRVLAGELFF. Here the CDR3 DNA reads TGTGCCTGGAGGGACAGGGTCCTTGCCGGGGAGCTGTTTTTT.

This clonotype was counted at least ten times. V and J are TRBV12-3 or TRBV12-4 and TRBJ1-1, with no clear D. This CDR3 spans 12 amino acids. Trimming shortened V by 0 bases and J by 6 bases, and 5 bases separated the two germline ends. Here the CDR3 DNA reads TGTGCCAGCAGTTTAGCTGGCGCTGAAGCTTTCTTT. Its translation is CASSLAGAEAFF.

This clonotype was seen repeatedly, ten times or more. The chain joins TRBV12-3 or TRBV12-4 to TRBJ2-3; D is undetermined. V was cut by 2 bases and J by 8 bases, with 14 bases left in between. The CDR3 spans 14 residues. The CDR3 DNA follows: TGTGCCAGCAGTTTACCTGGCAGTATGGGTACGCAGTATTTT. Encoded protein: CASSLPGSMGTQYF.

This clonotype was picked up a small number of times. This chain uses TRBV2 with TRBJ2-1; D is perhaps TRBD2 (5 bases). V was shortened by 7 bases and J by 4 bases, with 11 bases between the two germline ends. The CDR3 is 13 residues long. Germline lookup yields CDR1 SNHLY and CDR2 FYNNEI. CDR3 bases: TGTGCCAGCAACGAGCGGAGTTACAATGAGCAGTTCTTC. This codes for CASNERSYNEQFF.

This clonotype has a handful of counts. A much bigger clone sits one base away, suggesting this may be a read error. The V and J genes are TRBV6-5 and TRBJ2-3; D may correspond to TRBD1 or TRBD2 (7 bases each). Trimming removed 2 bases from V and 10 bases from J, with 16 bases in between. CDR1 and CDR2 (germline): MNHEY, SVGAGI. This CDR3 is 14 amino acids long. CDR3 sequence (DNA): TGTGCCAGCAGTTACAGGCAGGGGGGGGATGCGCAGTATTTT. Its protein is CASSYRQGGDAQYF.